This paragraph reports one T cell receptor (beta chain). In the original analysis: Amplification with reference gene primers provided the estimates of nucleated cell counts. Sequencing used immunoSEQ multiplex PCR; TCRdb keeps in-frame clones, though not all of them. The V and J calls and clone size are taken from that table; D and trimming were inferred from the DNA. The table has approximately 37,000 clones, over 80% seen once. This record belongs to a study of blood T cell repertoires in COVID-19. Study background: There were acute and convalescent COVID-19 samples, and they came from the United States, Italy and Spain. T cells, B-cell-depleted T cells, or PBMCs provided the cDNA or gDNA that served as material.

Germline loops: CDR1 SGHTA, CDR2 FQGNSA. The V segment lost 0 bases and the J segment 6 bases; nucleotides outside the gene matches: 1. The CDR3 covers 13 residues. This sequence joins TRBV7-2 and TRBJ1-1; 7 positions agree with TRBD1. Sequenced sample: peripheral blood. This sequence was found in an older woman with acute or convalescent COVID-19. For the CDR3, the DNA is TGTGCCAGCAGCTTAGCAGGGGGCTCTGAAGCTTTCTTT. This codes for CASSLAGGSEAFF.